This is a list of T cell receptor beta chains from one sample in a study of cytomegalovirus exposure and HLA in healthy donors. The data were produced by immunoSEQ multiplex PCR, yet TCRdb's version contains in-frame clones alone and is incomplete. Found here are 200,000 to 250,000 clones, 75% to 85% of them singletons; the top ten hold 2.7%. Sequencing used PBMCs. The receptor set was obtained from a woman aged 60 to 75 in good health and CMV-seropositive. Each CDR3 is given with its conserved first and last residue. A D gene is named only where the DNA matches it firmly. Clone size is stated in some rows and not others, as once, few, many or a class when expanded.

TRBD1 . TRBJ2-1 TRBV5-6 CASSLAEGQGAVF TGTGCCAGCAGCTTGGCCGAGGGACAGGGGGCCGTCTTC
. . TRBJ2-7 TRBV18 CASRLTYSSYEQCF TGTGCCAGCCGACTAACCTATAGCTCCTACGAGCAGTGCTTC
TRBD1 few TRBJ2-7 TRBV6-6 CASSYSGTGTGEQYF TGTGCCAGCAGTTATTCCGGGACAGGGACGGGGGAGCAGTACTTC
TRBD2 . TRBJ2-5 TRBV10-3 CAISVGGDGYQETQYF TGTGCCATCAGTGTTGGGGGGGATGGCTACCAAGAGACCCAGTACTTC
. . TRBJ2-3 TRBV7-9 CASSLVPGSTDTQYF TGTGCCAGCAGCTTAGTTCCGGGGAGCACAGATACGCAGTATTTT
. . TRBJ2-7 TRBV18 CASSPGSGPSYEQYF TGTGCCAGCTCACCGGGCAGCGGCCCCTCCTACGAGCAGTACTTC
TRBD1 . TRBJ1-5 TRBV4-3 CASGTGHGQPQHF TGCGCCAGCGGGACAGGGCATGGTCAGCCCCAGCATTTT
TRBD1 . TRBJ1-1 TRBV5-5 CASSQTGYVNTEAFF TGTGCCAGCAGCCAGACAGGGTATGTGAACACTGAAGCTTTCTTT
. . TRBJ1-2 TRBV9 CASRRANYGYTF TGTGCCAGCCGCAGGGCCAACTATGGCTACACCTTC
. . TRBJ1-1 TRBV20-1 CSASRSTEAFF TGCAGTGCGTCACGGAGCACTGAAGCTTTCTTT
TRBD1 . TRBJ2-7 TRBV28 CASRLDRTTYEQYF TGTGCCAGCAGATTGGACAGGACGACCTACGAGCAGTACTTC
. . TRBJ1-1 TRBV5-1 CASSLEGFATEAFF TGCGCCAGCAGCTTAGAGGGTTTTGCGACTGAAGCTTTCTTT
TRBD1 . TRBJ2-4 TRBV7-2 CASSRDRKNIQYF TGTGCCAGCAGCCGGGACAGGAAAAACATTCAGTACTTC
TRBD1 . TRBJ1-1 TRBV6-5 CASSPGTATEAFF TGTGCCAGCAGTCCTGGGACAGCCACTGAAGCTTTCTTT
TRBD1 . TRBJ1-4 TRBV7-8 CASSLSTGTNEKLFF TGTGCCAGCAGCTTATCGACAGGGACTAATGAAAAACTGTTTTTT
TRBD2 . TRBJ2-5 TRBV10-1 CASSEPSGETQYF TGCGCCAGCAGTGAACCTAGCGGAGAGACCCAGTACTTC
TRBD2 few TRBJ2-1 TRBV5-1 CASSLGEGNEQFF TGCGCCAGCAGCTTGGGGGAGGGTAATGAGCAGTTCTTC
. . TRBJ1-2 TRBV27 CASSRGGGPANYGYTF TGTGCCAGCAGCCGCGGGGGGGGCCCAGCTAACTATGGCTACACCTTC
. . TRBJ1-5 TRBV29-1 CSVEEAGAGQPQHF TGCAGCGTTGAGGAGGCAGGGGCTGGTCAGCCCCAGCATTTT
TRBD1 . TRBJ2-1 TRBV5-1 CASSRPDRGRYNEQFF TGCGCCAGCAGCCGTCCGGACAGGGGACGATACAATGAGCAGTTCTTC
TRBD2 . TRBJ2-3 TRBV7-2 CASGLGLAGGPISTDTQYF TGTGCCAGCGGACTGGGACTAGCGGGAGGACCAATTAGCACAGATACGCAGTATTTT
TRBD1 . TRBJ1-4 TRBV5-1 CASSYLTGGDEKLFF TGCGCCAGCAGCTACCTGACAGGGGGCGATGAAAAACTGTTTTTT
. . TRBJ2-2 TRBV11-2 CASSVNQGTNTGELFF TGTGCCAGCAGCGTAAATCAGGGAACGAACACCGGGGAGCTGTTTTTT
TRBD2 . TRBJ2-3 TRBV5-4 CASSGPSGGSSDTQYF TGTGCCAGCAGCGGGCCTAGCGGGGGGTCATCAGATACGCAGTATTTT
TRBD2 . TRBJ2-5 TRBV6-1 CASSESGTVQETQYF TGTGCCAGCAGTGAAAGCGGGACGGTCCAAGAGACCCAGTACTTC
TRBD2 . TRBJ2-5 TRBV7-3 CASSLAAQETQYF TGTGCCAGCAGCCTAGCGGCGCAAGAGACCCAGTACTTC
TRBD1 few TRBJ1-2 TRBV7-9 CASSLLGQEAYGYTF TGTGCCAGCAGCTTATTGGGACAGGAGGCCTATGGCTACACCTTC
TRBD1 . TRBJ1-1 TRBV5-1 CASSRTGDGTEAFF TGCGCCAGCAGCCGAACAGGGGACGGCACTGAAGCTTTCTTT
. . TRBJ1-3 TRBV6-5 CASTGIDGNTIYF TGTGCCAGCACAGGGATTGATGGAAACACCATATATTTT
. . TRBJ2-4 TRBV7-2 CASSSSAGVDIQYF TGTGCCAGCAGCTCAAGCGCCGGAGTTGACATTCAGTACTTC
TRBD1 . TRBJ1-4 TRBV27 CASGQGFEKLFF TGTGCCAGCGGACAGGGATTTGAAAAACTGTTTTTT
. . TRBJ2-7 TRBV7-9 CASSLTVGPYEQYF TGTGCCAGCAGCTTAACGGTGGGGCCCTACGAGCAGTACTTC
. . TRBJ1-4 TRBV4-1 CASSQDFIGGNEKLFF TGCGCCAGCAGCCAAGATTTTATTGGGGGGAATGAAAAACTGTTTTTT
. . TRBJ2-1 TRBV9 CASSVAPRDEQFF TGTGCCAGCAGCGTAGCTCCCCGCGATGAGCAGTTCTTC
. few TRBJ1-2 TRBV7-9 CASSLVAGGGYTF TGTGCCAGCAGCTTAGTGGCGGGAGGCGGCTACACCTTC
TRBD1 . TRBJ1-3 TRBV6-5 CASSYSGTDSGNTIYF TGTGCCAGCAGTTACTCCGGGACAGACTCTGGAAACACCATATATTTT
. . TRBJ2-7 TRBV2 CASSQSARGWDEQYF TGTGCCAGCTCGCAGTCTGCCAGGGGTTGGGACGAGCAGTACTTC
. . TRBJ1-2 TRBV28 CAGSTADGYTF TGTGCCGGCAGTACCGCGGATGGCTACACCTTC
. few TRBJ2-3 TRBV5-6 CASRWATSDTQYF TGTGCCAGCAGGTGGGCGACATCAGATACGCAGTATTTT
. few TRBJ2-4 TRBV6-4 CASSDLTVAKNIQYF TGTGCCAGCAGTGACTTGACAGTAGCCAAAAACATTCAGTACTTC
. once TRBJ2-2 TRBV30 CAWAPDTFSGELFF TGTGCCTGGGCCCCGGACACCTTCTCCGGGGAGCTGTTTTTT
TRBD1 once TRBJ2-1 TRBV6-4 CASRQGARDEQFF TGTGCCAGCCGACAGGGGGCTAGGGATGAGCAGTTCTTC
TRBD2 few TRBJ2-7 TRBV9 CASSVTLAGEGEQYF TGTGCCAGCAGCGTGACACTAGCGGGAGAAGGCGAGCAGTACTTC
. . TRBJ1-1 TRBV18 CASSPAQARDTEAFF TGTGCCAGCTCACCCGCACAAGCACGGGACACTGAAGCTTTCTTT
. few TRBJ1-1 TRBV29-1 CSVEAFTTEAFF TGCAGCGTTGAGGCATTTACCACTGAAGCTTTCTTT
. . TRBJ2-3 TRBV7-6 CASSLGVNTDTQYF TGTGCCAGCAGCTTAGGCGTTAACACAGATACGCAGTATTTT
TRBD1 . TRBJ2-7 TRBV4-2 CASSQSPGQTYEQYF TGTGCCAGCAGCCAGTCCCCGGGACAGACCTACGAGCAGTACTTC
TRBD1 . TRBJ1-2 TRBV30 CAWSWRQGRQYEGGYTF TGTGCCTGGAGTTGGCGACAGGGTAGACAGTATGAAGGAGGCTACACCTTC
. . TRBJ1-5 TRBV6-1 CASSERERQGQPQHF TGTGCCAGCAGTGAACGGGAACGGCAGGGGCAGCCCCAGCATTTT
. . TRBJ1-6 TRBV19 CASSIMRAENPAGDSPLHF TGTGCCAGTAGTATTATGAGAGCGGAAAACCCCGCAGGAGATTCACCCCTCCACTTT
TRBD1 . TRBJ1-3 TRBV5-6 CASSLRQGANTIYF TGTGCCAGCAGCTTGAGGCAGGGGGCGAACACCATATATTTT
TRBD1 . TRBJ1-6 TRBV14 CASSLRDRVPTPLHF TGTGCCAGCAGCCTAAGGGACAGGGTTCCTACACCCCTCCACTTT
TRBD1 . TRBJ2-2 TRBV19 CASSIPPRTGPTGELFF TGTGCCAGTAGTATACCCCCTCGGACAGGACCCACCGGGGAGCTGTTTTTT
TRBD2 . TRBJ2-2 TRBV9 CASSLRLAGNTGELFF TGTGCCAGCAGCTTGAGACTAGCGGGAAACACCGGGGAGCTGTTTTTT